The TCR beta chain under discussion was sequenced for a study of cytomegalovirus exposure and HLA in healthy donors. Looking at the study overall: According to later analysis, the same platform produced the 120 validation and several hundred first-cohort repertoires.

Repertoires were generated with immunoSEQ multiplex PCR, while TCRdb's copy carries only in-frame clones and drops some. This table holds more than 110,000 clones, about 95% found once. With 1 base removed from V and 7 bases from J, the gap between germline ends came to 11 bases. CDR3 length: 14 residues. In germline, CDR1 is KGHSH, CDR2 LQKENI. The donors were in the roughly 130-subject validation cohort, distinct from the roughly 720-subject first cohort. The sequenced sample was PBMCs. This sequence joins TRBV18 and TRBJ2-1, with D possibly TRBD1 on 5 matching bases. The sequence derives from a man younger than 35 in good health and CMV-seropositive. The CDR3 reads CASSPQQGVNEQFF. The CDR3 nucleotides are TGTGCCAGCTCACCACAGCAGGGCGTAAATGAGCAGTTCTTC.